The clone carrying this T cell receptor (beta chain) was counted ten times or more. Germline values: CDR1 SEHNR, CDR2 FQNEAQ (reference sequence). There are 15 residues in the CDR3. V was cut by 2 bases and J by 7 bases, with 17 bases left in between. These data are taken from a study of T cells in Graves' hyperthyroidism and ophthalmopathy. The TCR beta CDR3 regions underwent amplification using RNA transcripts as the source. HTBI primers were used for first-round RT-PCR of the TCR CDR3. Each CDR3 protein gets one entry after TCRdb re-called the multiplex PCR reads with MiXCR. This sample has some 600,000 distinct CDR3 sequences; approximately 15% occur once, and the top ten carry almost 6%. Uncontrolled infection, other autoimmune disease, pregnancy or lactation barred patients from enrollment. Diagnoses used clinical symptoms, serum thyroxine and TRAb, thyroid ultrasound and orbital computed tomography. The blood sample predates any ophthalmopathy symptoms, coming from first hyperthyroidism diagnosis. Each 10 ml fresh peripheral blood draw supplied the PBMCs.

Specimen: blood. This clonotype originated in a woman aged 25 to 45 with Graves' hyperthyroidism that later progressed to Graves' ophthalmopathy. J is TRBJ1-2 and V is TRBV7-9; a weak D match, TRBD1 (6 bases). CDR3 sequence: CASSLIGAGESGYTF. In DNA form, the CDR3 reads TGTGCCAGCAGCTTAATCGGGGCAGGGGAGAGTGGCTACACCTTC.